This record concerns one T cell receptor beta chain sequence. Peripheral blood CD8+ and CD4+ T cells were profiled by TCR beta sequencing. Random hexamers were used to reverse transcribe the RNA input (about 0.45 to 1 ug). MiXCR, run by TCRdb on the immunoSEQ multiplex PCR reads, gives a single entry per CDR3 protein. The data show about 300,000 distinct CDR3 sequences, 89% seen once. Trimming shortened V by 0 bases and J by 7 bases, and 16 bases separated the two germline ends. From germline, CDR1 is PRHDT and CDR2 FYEKMQ (reference sequence). The CDR3 is 16 residues long. This sample was taken from a study of CD8 T cells in Susac syndrome.

The J gene is TRBJ2-1, the V gene TRBV13; D might be TRBD1 (5 bases). The material sequenced was CD8+ T cells from PBMCs. The sequence was collected from a human donor with multiple sclerosis. CDR3 bases: TGTGCCAGCAGCTTAGGCCGCAACTGGGGCCTAAATGAGCAGTTCTTC. It codes for CASSLGRNWGLNEQFF.